The sequence of this TCR beta chain was determined in a study of blood T cell repertoires in COVID-19. Sequencing was performed with immunoSEQ multiplex PCR; in TCRdb, only in-frame clones are kept and a portion is missing. The data contain about 300,000 clones, 75% to 90% of them seen just once; the ten biggest clones take up 2% to 3%. This CDR3 is 20 amino acids long. The germline gives CDR1 GTSNPN, CDR2 SVGIG (reference sequence). The V and J ends lost 0 bases and 2 bases, in that order; junction bases with no gene match: 19. Participants had their cohort set by participant-reported clinical history.

The V gene is TRBV30, the J gene TRBJ1-5; 7 bases line up with TRBD1. The clonotype was recovered from a woman aged 45-60 years who had recovered from COVID-19. The sequenced sample consisted of PBMCs or T cells enriched from blood (not recorded which). The CDR3 DNA follows: TGTGCCTGGAGTGTACTTAGACAGGGTCAGGTCAGTTTGGGCAATCAGCCCCAGCATTTT. This sequence encodes CAWSVLRQGQVSLGNQPQHF. The full variable domain, its missing parts supplied by reference TRBV30 and TRBJ1-5, is SQTIHQWPATLVQPVGSPLSLECTVEGTSNPNLYWYRQAAGRGLQLLFYSVGIGQISSEVPQNLSASRPQDRQFILSSKKLLLSDSGFYLCAWSVLRQGQVSLGNQPQHFGDGTRLSIL.